Below are 9 T cell receptor beta chains sequenced from a single sample in a study of blood T cell repertoires in COVID-19. Clones were read by immunoSEQ multiplex PCR, and TCRdb kept only the in-frame ones, dropping some. The data contain about 310,000 clones, about 91% of them seen just once; the ten biggest clones take up roughly a tenth. The sample consisted of PBMCs or T cells enriched from blood (not recorded which). Receptors originate from a woman in her forties who had recovered from COVID-19.

The chain is built from TRBV13 and TRBJ2-7; D is possibly TRBD1 (5 bases). CDR1 is PRHDT, CDR2 FYEKMQ, per germline (reference sequence). The CDR3 is 13 residues long. Trimming cost V 6 bases and J 0 bases, with 9 bases left between them. The CDR3 nucleotides are TGTGCCAGCAGAGACAGCCCCTCCTACGAGCAGTACTTC. Its translation is CASRDSPSYEQYF.

CDR3 protein: CASSPTGAENTIYF. The CDR3, as DNA: TGTGCCAGCTCACCCACAGGGGCCGAGAACACCATATATTTT. The gene calls are TRBV18 and TRBJ1-3; 7 bases match TRBD1. V lost 3 bases to trimming and J lost 7 bases; unmatched junction nucleotides: 6. The CDR3 sequence is 14 residues long. In germline, CDR1 is KGHSH, CDR2 LQKENI.

V and J are TRBV4-1 and TRBJ1-2; possible D gene TRBD1, 6 bases. V was cut by 2 bases and J by 6 bases, with 16 bases left in between. CDR3 size: 15 residues. Germline V gene lookup returns CDR1 MGHRA and CDR2 YSYEKL. The CDR3 sequence is CASSQSPRGRDGYTF. The CDR3 DNA follows: TGCGCCAGCAGCCAATCGCCCAGGGGTCGGGATGGCTACACCTTC.

The rearrangement joins TRBV2 to TRBJ1-2; 8 bases are a match to TRBD1. Germline V gives CDR1 SNHLY, CDR2 FYNNEI. J gave up 6 bases and V 11 bases, and 14 bases lay outside the gene matches. This CDR3 is 14 amino acids long. CDR3 residues: CARKGQADGHGYTF. The DNA for the CDR3 is TGTGCCCGCAAGGGACAGGCGGACGGGCATGGCTACACCTTC.

The CDR3: CASSLVSGTHYEQYF. CDR3 DNA sequence: TGTGCCAGCAGTTTAGTAAGCGGCACCCATTACGAGCAGTACTTC. The chain links TRBV27 to TRBJ2-7; possibly TRBD2 for D (5 bases). Germline lookup yields CDR1 MNHEY and CDR2 SMNVEV (reference sequence). This CDR3 spans 15 amino acids. V shed 2 bases and J shed 4 bases, with 15 bases lying between them.

This clone has a handful of counts. The chain couples TRBV4-1 to TRBJ1-1; D might be TRBD1 (5 bases). The CDR3 is made up of 18 amino acids. V lost 1 base and J lost 1, with 19 bases in between. Per germline, CDR1 MGHRA and CDR2 YSYEKL. The DNA of the CDR3 is TGCGCCAGCAGCCAAGCTTATCTGGCAGGGTTTTCGAACACTGAAGCTTTCTTT. Protein sequence: CASSQAYLAGFSNTEAFF.

J is TRBJ2-1 and V is TRBV10-3; 10 bases align to TRBD2. This CDR3 is 17 amino acids long. The V segment lost 3 bases and the J segment 3 bases; nucleotides outside the gene matches: 8. CDR1 and CDR2 from the germline V gene are ENHRY and SYGVKD. The CDR3 DNA reads TGTGCCATCAGTGATCTAGCGGGAGTTGTGAGCTACAATGAGCAGTTCTTC. This codes for CAISDLAGVVSYNEQFF.

This clone was seen a single time. This chain connects TRBV6-1 to TRBJ1-5, with TRBD1 identical over 7 bases. V shed 1 base and J 5 bases; nucleotides not matched to a gene: 2. From germline, CDR1 is MNHNS and CDR2 SASEGT. The CDR3 consists of 14 residues. In DNA, the CDR3 is TGTGCCAGCAGTGAAGGGACAGGAGATCAGCCCCAGCATTTT. It specifies CASSEGTGDQPQHF.

The J gene is TRBJ2-1, the V gene TRBV23-1; 9 bases match TRBD2. TRBV23-1 is an ORF, and what it does is uncertain. CDR3 size: 18 residues. Losses at the gene ends were 4 bases for V and 7 bases for J; bases not matched to a gene: 17. The CDR3 sequence: CASSPVNSGSLTGNEQFF. The DNA for the CDR3 is TGCGCCAGCAGTCCCGTAAATAGCGGGAGTCTGACGGGGAATGAGCAGTTCTTC.